This entry describes one T cell receptor (beta chain). This clone was recorded at least ten times. No cognate antigen has been identified for it. No much larger clone exists at a distance of one base, and base qualities are not known. The source of the sample is a study of metastatic and nonmetastatic thyroid tumors (dated by TCRdb to the early 2020s). With regard to the full study: Repertoires were compared across peripheral blood and tumor or nodule tissue samples from malignant and benign thyroid patients. What the research found in general, with its limitations: In both blood and tumor samples, malignant tumors were reported to have significantly higher TCR beta diversity than benign nodules.

From cysteine to phenylalanine, the CDR3 is 16 amino acids long. Only the CDR3 DNA stays, 48 bases, in frame from base 1. The germline V gene (reference sequence) provides CDR1 DFQATT and CDR2 SNEGSKA. V is cut back by 0 bases and J by 0 bases, with 2 bases in the junction unmatched. Library generation was performed with PCR. TCRdb lists the instrument as Illumina HiSeq 4000. The TCR beta-chain CDR3 region of each patient was profiled by high-throughput sequencing. On the authors' methods: A classifier to discriminate distant-metastatic papillary thyroid cancer patients was built from CDR3 differences across clinicopathological groups. The Shannon index was used to measure repertoire diversity, and the Morisita-Horn index was used to measure how similar tumor and blood repertoires were. The public reads were run again by TCRdb, first through fastp at Q25 and then through MiXCR, and only productive beta chains were kept. These V and J calls originate from TCRdb's pipeline instead of the authors' own analysis. This sample gives some 36,000 clones in total; about a sixth of them show up just once. Clones ranked in the top ten supply roughly 6% of the sample.

No treatment had been received by any patient before thyroid surgery. Patient clinical samples collected from 2012 to 2018 were retrospectively analysed using T-cell receptor beta sequencing. The specimen was blood. The TCR comes from a male donor with papillary thyroid cancer or a benign thyroid nodule (not recorded which). Some clones in this sample may be carry-over from other donors' samples. The chain links TRBV20-1 with TRBJ1-6; the central 7 bases match TRBD1. The CDR3 loop reads CSAREQGTSYNSPLHF. The base sequence is TGCAGTGCTAGAGAACAGGGGACCTCCTATAATTCACCCCTCCACTTT.